One and the same sample provided the 32 T cell receptor beta chains below, sequenced in a study of blood T cell repertoires in COVID-19 (dated by TCRdb to about 2020). Libraries were made using the immunoSEQ multiplex PCR assay. Here the immuneACCESS table is served through TCRdb, limited to in-frame sequences with V and J called. Missing clones are a known gap in these copies; in checked studies unresolved V genes cover under half, and the rest lacks a known reason. A total of about 380,000 clones appear in this sample, 85% to 90% of them only once. Around 6.3% of the sample is held by the ten biggest clonotypes. Sequencing was performed on peripheral blood. These TCRs come from a man aged 18 to 30 with active or convalescent COVID-19.

This chain connects TRBV3-1 (or the pseudogene TRBV3-2) to TRBJ1-5; D possibly corresponds to TRBD1 (6 bases). Trimming left V 1 base short and J 0 bases short, with 13 bases between. This CDR3 region has 17 residues. Germline V gives CDR1 LGHDT, CDR2 YNNKEL (reference sequence). DNA of the CDR3: TGTGCCAGCAGCCAAGGTGGACAGCCCTATAGCAATCAGCCCCAGCATTTT. Encoded protein: CASSQGGQPYSNQPQHF.

This clone has just a few counts. This chain connects TRBV4-1 to TRBJ2-1; D is possibly TRBD1 (5 bases). Germline V lookup: CDR1 MGHRA, CDR2 YSYEKL. The CDR3 is made up of 14 amino acids. V lost 6 bases and J 2 bases, leaving 11 bases between the germline ends. Here the CDR3 DNA reads TGCGCCAGCAGATATGACAGTACCTACAATGAGCAGTTCTTC. Protein: CASRYDSTYNEQFF.

This clone has a handful of counts. Other DNA sequences in the sample encode the same CDR3. The genes are TRBV28 and TRBJ2-2, with D possibly TRBD1 on 5 matching bases. Germline loops: CDR1 MDHEN, CDR2 SYDVKM. CDR3 length: 15 amino acids. Trimming took 3 bases from V and 1 from J, leaving 9 bases between them. DNA of the CDR3: TGTGCCAGCAGTTTGAGGCAGGGGAACACCGGGGAGCTGTTTTTT. Its translation is CASSLRQGNTGELFF.

The rearrangement uses TRBV28 and TRBJ1-6, with a weak D call TRBD1 (6 bases). Per germline, CDR1 MDHEN and CDR2 SYDVKM. The length of the CDR3 is 12 residues. Trimming cost V 11 bases and J 4 bases, with 9 bases left between them. The CDR3 region has the DNA TGTGCCCACAGGGATTATAATTCACCCCTCCACTTT. It yields the protein CAHRDYNSPLHF.

The chain is built from TRBV6-5 and TRBJ1-6; 7 nucleotides agree with TRBD1. Germline V gene sequence: CDR1 MNHEY, CDR2 SVGAGI. The V segment lost 6 bases and the J segment 6 bases; nucleotides outside the gene matches: 8. The CDR3 has 15 amino acids. CDR3: CASRSGTVGNSPLHF. CDR3 nucleotide sequence: TGTGCCAGCAGATCCGGGACAGTTGGTAATTCACCCCTCCACTTT.

The genes are TRBV27 and TRBJ1-3; 10 bases line up with TRBD1. The CDR3 sequence is 15 residues long. Germline CDR1 and CDR2: MNHEY and SMNVEV (reference sequence). With 4 bases clipped from V and 3 bases from J, the junction kept 3 bases outside the gene matches. The CDR3 protein is CASSSWTGGGNTIYF. CDR3 sequence (DNA): TGTGCCAGCAGTTCCTGGACAGGGGGTGGAAACACCATATATTTT.

The chain has TRBV6-5 and TRBJ2-7, with D uncertain. Germline V gene sequence: CDR1 MNHEY, CDR2 SVGAGI. V lost 6 bases and J lost 0, with 6 bases in between. This CDR3 has 12 amino acids. CDR3 amino acids: CASSPNSYEQYF. CDR3 sequence (DNA): TGTGCCAGCAGCCCCAACTCCTACGAGCAGTACTTC.

V and J are TRBV7-9 and TRBJ2-5, with 7 bases matching TRBD1. The CDR3 covers 14 residues. Germline values: CDR1 SEHNR, CDR2 FQNEAQ (reference sequence). The V segment lost 4 bases and the J segment 5 bases; nucleotides outside the gene matches: 7. The CDR3 coding sequence is TGTGCCAGCAGCTCGGGACAGCCCAGGGAGACCCAGTACTTC. As protein: CASSSGQPRETQYF.

The chain is built from TRBV10-3 and TRBJ1-2; 7 bases line up with TRBD1. CDR3 size: 14 residues. J lost 6 bases, V lost 7 bases, and 11 bases had no gene match. CDR1 and CDR2 from the germline V gene are ENHRY and SYGVKD. The CDR3 nucleotides read TGTGCCATCAAGGACAGGACCGGTCCGGATGGCTACACCTTC. Its translation is CAIKDRTGPDGYTF.

V and J are TRBV5-5 and TRBJ2-2; 9 nucleotides line up with TRBD1. Looked up from germline, CDR1 is SGHKS and CDR2 is YYEKEE (reference sequence). Trimming removed 4 bases from V and 0 bases from J; junction bases left unmatched: 1. This CDR3 contains 15 residues. DNA of the CDR3: TGTGCCAGCAGCCGGACAGGGGCGAACACCGGGGAGCTGTTTTTT. Protein product: CASSRTGANTGELFF.

The CDR3 region is CASRSTGTGAYEQYF. CDR3 nucleotide sequence: TGTGCCAGCAGATCAACCGGGACAGGGGCCTACGAGCAGTACTTC. The chain is built from TRBV3-1 (or the pseudogene TRBV3-2) and TRBJ2-7; 10 bases align to TRBD1. Germline CDR1 and CDR2: LGHDT and YNNKEL (reference sequence). The CDR3 extends over 15 amino acids. Trimming at V came to 6 bases and at J to 2 bases, leaving 7 bases not matched to a gene.

The genes are TRBV24-1 and TRBJ1-2; D ambiguous. In germline, CDR1 is KGHDR, CDR2 SFDVKD. V shed 2 bases and J shed 4 bases, with 10 bases lying between them. The CDR3 consists of 14 residues. CDR3 DNA sequence: TGTGCCACCAGTGATTCAGTACGCAGCTATGGCTACACCTTC. Its translation: CATSDSVRSYGYTF.

The chain employs TRBV9 and TRBJ2-2; 12 bases map to TRBD2. Trimming removed 2 bases from V and 1 base from J; junction bases left unmatched: 3. CDR1 is SGDLS, CDR2 YYNGEE, per germline. The CDR3 loop spans 17 amino acids. The CDR3 DNA reads as TGTGCCAGCAGCGTTACTAGCGGGGGGAAGAACACCGGGGAGCTGTTTTTT. Encoded protein: CASSVTSGGKNTGELFF. Full variable domain (rest looked up from reference TRBV9 and TRBJ2-2): DSGVTQTPKHLITATGQRVTLRCSPRSGDLSVYWYQQSLDQGLQFLIQYYNGEERAKGNILERFSAQQFPDLHSELNLSSLELGDSALYFCASSVTSGGKNTGELFFGEGSRLTVL.

CDR3 coding DNA: TGTGCCAGCAGCTTAGGTAGCCACTCTGGAAACACCATATATTTT. The encoded protein is CASSLGSHSGNTIYF. This chain links TRBV7-2 with TRBJ1-3, with no clear D. The CDR3 runs to 15 residues. Trimming took 1 base from V and 0 from J, leaving 7 bases between them. CDR1 is SGHTA, CDR2 FQGNSA, per germline.

This chain connects TRBV11-3 to TRBJ1-1; no reliable D call. Trimming took off 4 bases at V and 0 bases at J, with 6 bases between the two ends. CDR1 is SGHNT, CDR2 YENEEA, per germline. The CDR3 consists of 13 residues. DNA of the CDR3: TGTGCCAGCAGCTCCAACTTGAACACTGAAGCTTTCTTT. This sequence encodes CASSSNLNTEAFF. Supplemented by reference TRBV11-3 and TRBJ1-1, the full variable domain reads EAGVVQSPRYKIIEKKQPVAFWCNPISGHNTLYWYLQNLGQGPELLIRYENEEAVDDSQLPKDRFSAERLKGVDSTLKIQPAELGDSAVYLCASSSNLNTEAFFGQGTRLTVV.

This clone was seen more than once but under ten times. The chain recombines TRBV7-7 with TRBJ2-5; TRBD2 aligns across 9 bases. V lost 6 bases to trimming and J lost 7 bases; unmatched junction nucleotides: 9. The CDR3 loop spans 14 amino acids. Per the germline V gene, CDR1 is SSHAT and CDR2 is FNYEAQ (reference sequence). The CDR3 sequence: CASRLAGIGGTQYF. The CDR3 coding sequence is TGTGCCAGCAGGCTAGCGGGGATCGGGGGGACCCAGTACTTC.

The chain employs TRBV7-6 and TRBJ1-6, with TRBD1 identical over 11 bases. CDR1 and CDR2 (germline): SGHVS, FNYEAQ. The CDR3 is 14 amino acids. After removal of 5 bases from V and 9 bases from J, the junction contained 3 bases not matched to a gene. CDR3: CASSPGTGGSPLHF. DNA of the CDR3: TGTGCCAGCAGCCCAGGGACAGGGGGTTCACCCCTCCACTTT.

CDR3: CASSRWDRDNQPQHF. The DNA of the CDR3 is TGTGCCAGCAGCCGGTGGGACAGGGACAATCAGCCCCAGCATTTT. The chain carries TRBV5-5 and TRBJ1-5; 9 bases line up with TRBD1. CDR3 length: 15 amino acids. CDR1 and CDR2 (germline): SGHKS, YYEKEE (reference sequence). V shed 4 bases, J shed 3 bases, and the junction held 5 bases outside the gene matches.

This chain joins TRBV5-1 and TRBJ1-4; 8 positions match TRBD1. CDR3 length: 14 residues. Germline V gives CDR1 SGHRS, CDR2 YFSETQ. With V trimmed by 7 bases and J by 7 bases, 9 bases remained unmatched. The CDR3 loop reads CASGTGGAAEKLFF. In DNA, the CDR3 is TGCGCCAGCGGAACAGGGGGGGCAGCTGAAAAACTGTTTTTT.

The DNA for the CDR3 is TGTGCCAGCAGTCCGACCGGGACAGGGAGCGAGCAGTACTTC. It specifies CASSPTGTGSEQYF. The chain combines TRBV6-5 with TRBJ2-7; 9 nucleotides align to TRBD1. This CDR3 has 14 amino acids. The germline V gene encodes CDR1 MNHEY and CDR2 SVGAGI. The J segment lost 6 bases and the V segment lost 5 bases, leaving 8 bases of the junction unmatched.

V usage is TRBV27 and J usage is TRBJ1-2; 9 bases line up with TRBD1. V dropped 2 bases and J dropped 5; count of bases not matched to a gene: 6. The CDR3 extends over 15 amino acids. The germline gives CDR1 MNHEY, CDR2 SMNVEV (reference sequence). CDR3 region: CASSLGTGGSYGYTF. The CDR3 DNA follows: TGTGCCAGCAGTTTAGGTACAGGGGGCTCGTATGGCTACACCTTC.

This chain joins TRBV6-1 and TRBJ1-4, with D uncertain. Germline V lookup: CDR1 MNHNS, CDR2 SASEGT. The CDR3 has 17 residues. V shed 4 bases and J shed 7 bases, with 22 bases lying between them. The CDR3 region is CASSVLGPLVDFEKLFF. The CDR3 nucleotides read TGTGCCAGCAGTGTTTTAGGACCATTGGTGGACTTTGAAAAACTGTTTTTT.

This chain uses TRBV6-5 with TRBJ1-1; tentatively, D is TRBD1 (6 bases). The CDR3 contains 15 residues. Trimming shortened V by 2 bases and J by 1 base, and 11 bases separated the two germline ends. Germline loops: CDR1 MNHEY, CDR2 SVGAGI. CDR3 in DNA: TGTGCCAGCAGTTACGTATGGGGGCCGAACACTGAAGCTTTCTTT. As protein: CASSYVWGPNTEAFF.

This chain links TRBV5-1 with TRBJ1-6, with D possibly being TRBD1 (5 bases). The CDR3 has 15 amino acids. Germline V lookup: CDR1 SGHRS, CDR2 YFSETQ. The germline V and J ends were trimmed by 0 bases and 12 bases, with 16 bases remaining between them. In DNA, the CDR3 is TGCGCCAGCAGCTTGGAAGCAGGGCAGGATTTACCCCTCCACTTT. This sequence encodes CASSLEAGQDLPLHF.

Concerning this clone: A junction end diverges from the germline sequence, so it may reflect a read error. The chain carries TRBV6-5 and TRBJ2-6, with D maybe TRBD1 (5 bases). CDR3 length: 14 amino acids. Germline values: CDR1 MNHEY, CDR2 SVGAGI. CDR3 bases: TGTGCCAGCAGTTCTGGCTCTGGGGCCAACGTGCTGACTTTC. Its translation is CASSSGSGANVLTF.

The chain combines TRBV4-3 with TRBJ2-1; TRBD2 is a possible D gene (6 bases). Between the trimmed V and J ends, which lost 0 bases and 2 bases, there was a span of 11 bases. Germline V gene sequence: CDR1 LGHNA, CDR2 YSLEER. The CDR3 is 16 residues long. CDR3 loop: CASSQDTGEPYNEQFF. The CDR3 DNA is TGCGCCAGCAGCCAAGATACGGGAGAGCCCTACAATGAGCAGTTCTTC.

This clone was seen a single time. J is TRBJ2-5 and V is TRBV7-3; 8 bases fit TRBD1. Germline V gene data show CDR1 as SGHTA and CDR2 as FQGTGA. J lost 8 bases, V lost 5 bases, and 7 bases had no gene match. The CDR3 contains 13 residues. CDR3 region: CASSIRQGRTQYF. In DNA, the CDR3 is TGTGCCAGCAGCATTCGACAGGGGAGAACCCAGTACTTC. Based on the CDR3 plus reference TRBV7-3 and TRBJ2-5, the full variable domain is GAGVSQTPSNKVTEKGKYVELRCDPISGHTALYWYRQSLGQGPEFLIYFQGTGAADDSGLPNDRFFAVRPEGSVSTLKIQRTERGDSAVYLCASSIRQGRTQYFGPGTRLLVL.

J is TRBJ2-3 and V is TRBV9, with D perhaps matching TRBD2 (6 bases). The CDR3 loop spans 17 amino acids. CDR1 is SGDLS, CDR2 YYNGEE, per germline. V was clipped by 0 bases and J by 1 base, with 15 bases between them. The CDR3 is CASSVEGRWGGTDTQYF. CDR3 bases: TGTGCCAGCAGCGTAGAGGGGAGATGGGGGGGCACAGATACGCAGTATTTT.

This chain joins TRBV5-1 and TRBJ2-7; TRBD1 aligns across 7 bases. V lost 3 bases and J lost 0; bases outside the gene matches: 6. The CDR3 covers 15 residues. Germline CDR1 and CDR2: SGHRS and YFSETQ. CDR3 nucleotides: TGCGCCAGCAGCTCGGGGACAGAGAGCTCCTACGAGCAGTACTTC. It yields the protein CASSSGTESSYEQYF.

The rearrangement links TRBV7-3 to TRBJ1-2; a weak D match, TRBD1 (5 bases). The V gene's germline CDR1 is SGHTA and CDR2 FQGTGA. CDR3 size: 15 residues. V lost 4 bases, J lost 3 bases, and 15 bases lay in between. In DNA form, the CDR3 reads TGTGCCAGCAGCTACGGACTCCGGGGGGACTATGGCTACACCTTC. As protein: CASSYGLRGDYGYTF.

The chain is built from TRBV4-1 and TRBJ2-1, with 7 nucleotides matching TRBD1. The trim removed 4 bases at V and 0 bases at J, leaving 18 bases unmatched. Germline values: CDR1 MGHRA, CDR2 YSYEKL. This CDR3 comprises 20 residues. CDR3 nucleotides: TGCGCCAGCAGCCCTGGGACAGTAGCACCTCGGTCTGGCTCCTACAATGAGCAGTTCTTC. It encodes CASSPGTVAPRSGSYNEQFF.

This chain connects TRBV5-8 to TRBJ1-4, with D maybe TRBD1 (6 bases). Trimming shortened V by 0 bases and J by 2 bases, and 11 bases separated the two germline ends. The CDR3 extends over 16 amino acids. Germline CDR1 and CDR2: SGHTS and YDEGEE. CDR3 DNA: TGTGCCAGCAGCTTGGGGGGGCGGAAGACTAATGAAAAACTGTTTTTT. Translating gives CASSLGGRKTNEKLFF.